Below are 8 T cell receptor beta chains sequenced from a single sample in a study of T cells in Graves' hyperthyroidism and ophthalmopathy. TCR beta CDR3 sequences were amplified from RNA transcripts. First-round RT-PCR targeting the TCR CDR3 was performed with the HTBI primer set. TCRdb recomputed calls from the multiplex PCR reads with MiXCR, one row per CDR3 protein. The table lists about 600,000 distinct CDR3 sequences, around 14% of them singletons. The sample comprised blood. These receptor sequences come from a woman between 18 and 30 years old with Graves' ophthalmopathy.

The chain joins TRBV20-1 to TRBJ1-3; no firm D call. V was pared by 0 bases and J by 0 bases, with 9 bases between. The CDR3 runs 15 residues. Germline assignment: CDR1 DFQATT and CDR2 SNEGSKA (reference sequence). CDR3 sequence: CSARDRVDSGNTIYF. In DNA form, the CDR3 reads TGCAGTGCTAGAGATAGAGTGGACTCTGGAAACACCATATATTTT.

This clonotype turned up a few times. The gene calls are TRBV7-8 and TRBJ2-5; possibly TRBD2 for D (5 bases). The CDR3 has 17 residues. Germline V CDR1 and CDR2: SGHVS, FQNEAQ. V lost 4 bases and J lost 0, with 18 bases in between. The CDR3 DNA reads TGTGCCAGCAGCTCCCTTGCTAGCTCCTCTTACCAAGAGACCCAGTACTTC. Encoded protein: CASSSLASSSYQETQYF. Together with reference TRBV7-8 and TRBJ2-5, the CDR3 gives the full variable domain: GAGVSQSPRYKVAKRGQDVALRCDPISGHVSLFWYQQALGQGPEFLTYFQNEAQLDKSGLPSDRFFAERPEGSVSTLKIQRTQQEDSAVYLCASSSLASSSYQETQYFGPGTRLLVL.

This clonotype was recorded at least ten times. The chain couples TRBV7-9 to TRBJ1-1; TRBD1 matches 9 bases. Germline V gene sequence: CDR1 SEHNR, CDR2 FQNEAQ (reference sequence). With V trimmed by 4 bases and J by 7 bases, 16 bases remained unmatched. This CDR3 contains 17 residues. In DNA form, the CDR3 reads TGTGCCAGCAGCTCATTTTACGGGGACAGGGACGCAAGTGAAGCTTTCTTT. Its translation: CASSSFYGDRDASEAFF.

This clonotype was seen a handful of times. This chain joins TRBV19 and TRBJ1-1; D is ambiguous. Germline CDR1 and CDR2: LNHDA and SQIVND (reference sequence). This CDR3 spans 13 amino acids. V lost 2 bases to trimming and J lost 11 bases, with 15 bases between them. CDR3: CASSISLRTGAFF. In nucleotides, the CDR3 is TGTGCCAGTAGTATATCCCTCAGGACGGGGGCTTTCTTT.

This clonotype was seen at least ten times. The gene calls are TRBV6-1 and TRBJ2-3, with 9 bases that match TRBD1. After removal of 5 bases from V and 1 base from J, the junction contained 1 base not matched to a gene. Germline V gene lookup returns CDR1 MNHNS and CDR2 SASEGT. This CDR3 is 14 amino acids long. This CDR3 is CASSRTGGTDTQYF. The CDR3 DNA is TGTGCCAGCAGTAGGACAGGGGGCACAGATACGCAGTATTTT.

Concerning this clonotype itself: Compared with germline, one end of the junction differs, possibly owing to a read error. This chain links TRBV5-1 with TRBJ2-7, with D possibly TRBD1 on 5 matching bases. Germline CDR1 reads SGHRS; CDR2 reads YFSETQ. The CDR3 sequence is 15 residues long. The chain's CDR3 is CTSSLRQTDTYEQYF. CDR3 DNA: TGCACCAGCAGCTTACGACAGACAGACACCTACGAGCAGTACTTC.

This clonotype showed up just a few times. This may be a read error, as it is one base from a much larger clone. This chain joins TRBV2 and TRBJ1-6; 9 bases map to TRBD1. This CDR3 has 14 residues. Germline V gene lookup returns CDR1 SNHLY and CDR2 FYNNEI. The DNA for the CDR3 is TGTGCCAGCCCTGGGACAGGGAGGGATTCACTCCTCCACTTT. It translates to CASPGTGRDSLLHF.

A remark on this clonotype: A much larger clone sits a single nucleotide away, making a read error possible. The rearrangement links TRBV28 to TRBJ1-2; 12 bases agree with TRBD1. The germline CDR1 and CDR2 sequences are MDHEN and SYDVKM. This CDR3 region has 14 residues. This CDR3 is CTSSRDRGLNGYTF. The CDR3 DNA is TGTACCAGCAGTCGGGACAGGGGGCTAAATGGCTACACCTTC.